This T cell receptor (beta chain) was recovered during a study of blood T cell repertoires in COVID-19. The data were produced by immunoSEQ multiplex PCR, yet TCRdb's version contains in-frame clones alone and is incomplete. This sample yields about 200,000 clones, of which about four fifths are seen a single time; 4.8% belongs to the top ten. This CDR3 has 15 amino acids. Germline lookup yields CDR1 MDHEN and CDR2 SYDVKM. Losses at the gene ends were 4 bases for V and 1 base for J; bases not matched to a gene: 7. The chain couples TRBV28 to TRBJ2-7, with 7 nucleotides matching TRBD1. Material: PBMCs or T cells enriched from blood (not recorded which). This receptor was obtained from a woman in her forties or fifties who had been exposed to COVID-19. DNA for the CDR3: TGTGCCAGCAGTTCCGACAGGGATCAGTCCTACGAGCAGTACTTC. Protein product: CASSSDRDQSYEQYF.